Sequencing of this TCR beta chain was carried out in a study of neurological immune-mediated disorders. Study-level background: Among the approximately 34 patients with multiple sclerosis, some 31 were relapsing-remitting, while 3 were secondary progressive.

The CDR3 length is 12 residues. V shed 2 bases and J shed 8 bases, with 10 bases lying between them. The germline gives CDR1 SGHRS, CDR2 YFSETQ. Study conclusions and caveats: Across subjects, no CDR3 amino acid sequence appeared in expanded clones of more than one subject, a finding that suggested private repertoires in all groups.

From 15-18 subjects, every sequencing run obtained over 160 million TCR-beta sequences. One entry per CDR3 protein results from TCRdb running MiXCR on the 5' RACE reads. This table has more than 75,000 distinct CDR3 sequences, roughly 3.5% appearing once. This clonotype was counted at least ten times. Its target is unknown. Sequenced input: PBMCs. This receptor was taken from a woman between 50 and 59 years old with multiple sclerosis. V usage is TRBV5-1 and J usage is TRBJ1-2; D possibly corresponds to TRBD1 (6 bases). The CDR3 coding sequence is TGCGCCAGCAGCTTTTACAGGGAAGGCTACACCTTC. Residues: CASSFYREGYTF.